Sequencing of this T cell receptor beta chain was carried out in a study of cytomegalovirus exposure and HLA in healthy donors. The PCR employed 60 Vbeta primers together with 13 Jbeta primers. The data were produced by immunoSEQ multiplex PCR, yet TCRdb's version contains in-frame clones alone and is incomplete. The sample has some 140,000 clones, nearly 80% seen once; the top ten hold around 2.2%. Losses at the gene ends were 4 bases for V and 9 bases for J; bases not matched to a gene: 4. Looked up from germline, CDR1 is ENHRY and CDR2 is SYGVKD. This CDR3 region has 12 residues. The receptor was isolated from a man aged 25 to 45 in good health and CMV-seronegative. This sequence joins TRBV10-3 and TRBJ1-2; 8 nucleotides agree with TRBD1. The specimen sequenced was PBMCs. DNA of the CDR3: TGTGCCATCAGTGTCGGACAGGGTAGCTACACCTTC. This codes for CAISVGQGSYTF.